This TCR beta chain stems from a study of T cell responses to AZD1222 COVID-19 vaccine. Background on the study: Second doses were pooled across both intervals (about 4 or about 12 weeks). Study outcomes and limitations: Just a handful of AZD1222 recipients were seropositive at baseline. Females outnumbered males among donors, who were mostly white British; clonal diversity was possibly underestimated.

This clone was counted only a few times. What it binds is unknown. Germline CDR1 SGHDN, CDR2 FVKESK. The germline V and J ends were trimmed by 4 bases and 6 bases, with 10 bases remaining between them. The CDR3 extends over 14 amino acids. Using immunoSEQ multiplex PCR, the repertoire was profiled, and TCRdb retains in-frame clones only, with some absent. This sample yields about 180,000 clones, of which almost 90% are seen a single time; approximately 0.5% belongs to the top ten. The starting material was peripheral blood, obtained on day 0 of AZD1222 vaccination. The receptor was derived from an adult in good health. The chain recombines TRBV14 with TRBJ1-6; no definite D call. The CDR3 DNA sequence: TGTGCCAGCAGCCTCGTGGGGAGTAATTCACCCCTCCACTTT. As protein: CASSLVGSNSPLHF.